What follows describes a single TCR beta chain. Antigen unknown. TCRdb re-derived calls from the 5' RACE reads in MiXCR, one entry per CDR3 protein. The sample has around 450,000 distinct CDR3 sequences, about 24% seen once. The CDR3 is made up of 14 amino acids. From germline, CDR1 is DFQATT and CDR2 SNEGSKA (reference sequence). V was pared by 5 bases and J by 6 bases, with 4 bases of the junction left unmatched. The data stem from a study of CD8 T cells in ankylosing spondylitis. Regarding the study as a whole: Prior work had noted some motif variants in reactive arthritis blood and synovial fluid. For ankylosing spondylitis blood, a TCR beta motif of 7 or 8 highly homologous variants appeared characteristic.

The sequence derives from a male donor with ankylosing spondylitis. Sequenced sample: blood, either unsorted or a sorted T cell fraction (not recorded which). The V and J genes are TRBV20-1 and TRBJ2-4, with TRBD2 matching over 13 bases. The CDR3 coding sequence is TGCAGTGCTGGACTAGCGGGAGCTGGAAACATTCAGTACTTC. Protein sequence: CSAGLAGAGNIQYF.